This TCR beta chain is from a study of T-cell reconstitution after alpha-beta-depleted transplantation in children. Germline V gives CDR1 SEHNR, CDR2 FQNEAQ (reference sequence). This CDR3 spans 14 amino acids. Trimming left V 0 bases short and J 7 bases short, with 13 bases between. Unique molecular identifiers were incorporated into the prepared TCRbeta library. Using its own MiXCR run on the PCR reads, TCRdb lists one record per CDR3 protein. This sample yields 200,000 to 250,000 distinct CDR3 sequences, of which around 11% are seen a single time; 2.6% belongs to the top ten. Regarding this clonotype: A much larger clone differs from this one at a single base, so this may be a read error.

J is TRBJ2-7 and V is TRBV7-9; a weak D match, TRBD2 (6 bases). The TCR was taken from a human donor who donated a stem cell graft to a child with acute lymphoblastic leukemia. Material: PBMCs from the stem cell graft donor, obtained from the stem cell graft. The CDR3 coding sequence is TGTGCCAGCAGCTTAGCGAGGGCGGCGGGAGAGCAGTACTTC. Amino acids: CASSLARAAGEQYF.